The clone carrying this TCR beta chain has just a few counts. Per the original methods: Scientists estimated how many nucleated cells there were by amplifying reference gene primers. Sequencing was performed with immunoSEQ multiplex PCR; in TCRdb, only in-frame clones are kept and a portion is missing. Clone size and the V and J calls come from that table; the DNA yielded D and trimming. The repertoire has 180,000 or so clones, 80% to 90% of them found once; the top ten carry roughly 8.6%. CDR1 and CDR2 (germline): SGHRS, YFSETQ. Germline trimming cut 7 bases from V and 0 bases from J; bases unmatched to any gene: 7. The CDR3 has 15 amino acids. This entry is derived from a study of blood T cell repertoires in COVID-19. Study-level background: The study drew acute and convalescent COVID-19 samples from the United States, Italy and Spain. Sample material is recorded as cDNA or gDNA derived from T cells, B-cell-depleted T cells, or PBMCs.

The sequenced sample was peripheral blood. The chain links TRBV5-1 to TRBJ2-1; 7 bases fit TRBD1. The receptor was derived from a man aged 55 to 70 with acute or convalescent COVID-19. In nucleotides, the CDR3 is TGCGCCAGCGCGCCAGGGGACAGCTCCTACAATGAGCAGTTCTTC. As protein: CASAPGDSSYNEQFF. The variable domain in full, with the rest retrieved from reference TRBV5-1 and TRBJ2-1, is KAGVTQTPRYLIKTRGQQVTLSCSPISGHRSVSWYQQTPGQGLQFLFEYFSETQRNKGNFPGRFSGRQFSNSRSEMNVSTLELGDSALYLCASAPGDSSYNEQFFGPGTRLTVL.